The clone carrying this T cell receptor beta chain was detected once. Original processing notes: Counts of nucleated cells, estimated from reference gene primer amplification, were obtained. Using immunoSEQ multiplex PCR, the repertoire was profiled, and TCRdb retains in-frame clones only, with some absent. The DNA was the basis for D and trimming; V, J and clone size are from that table. The sample lists a few hundred thousand clones, 75% to 90% occurring once. This record belongs to a study of blood T cell repertoires in COVID-19. The wider study: Whether acute or convalescent, the COVID-19 samples came from the United States, Italy and Spain. T cells, B-cell-depleted T cells, or PBMCs provided the cDNA or gDNA that served as material.

Sequenced material: peripheral blood. The source of this sequence is a man between 25 and 39 years old who had recovered from COVID-19.

The CDR3 region is CASTMGQGSTDTQYF. CDR3 in DNA: TGTGCCAGTACCATGGGACAGGGCAGCACAGATACGCAGTATTTT. The chain employs TRBV19 and TRBJ2-3; 9 bases agree with TRBD1. The junction had 5 bases not matched to a gene; V was cut back by 7 bases and J by 0 bases. This CDR3 is built from 15 residues. Looked up from germline, CDR1 is LNHDA and CDR2 is SQIVND (reference sequence).